This T cell receptor beta chain was documented in a study of a mutant IDH1 vaccine in newly diagnosed glioma (dated by TCRdb to the early 2020s). About the full investigation: Patients were given eight vaccinations, in weeks 1, 3, 5, 7, 11, 15, 19 and 23, which matched visits V03 through V10. Of the roughly 34 treated patients, about 60% were male and 37.5% were female, and the mean age was approximately 40 years. Peripheral blood samples were drawn at six visits, namely V03 (baseline), V05, V07, V10, V12 and V13. Before enrollment, patients had received standard therapy of radiotherapy alone, temozolomide alone, or radiochemotherapy with temozolomide; most received the combination. For exploratory analyses, around 23 treated patients had longitudinal TCRB deep sequencing done wherever samples were available. Vaccination began 4-6 weeks after radiotherapy alone, or alongside temozolomide cycles in the chemotherapy-containing groups. The full study reports these points: Immune responses induced by the vaccine were seen in roughly 95% of patients across multiple MHC alleles. Selection of PBMC samples for TCRB deep sequencing was based on availability. The authors stated that sample limitations prevented analyses of patient blood samples from being reproduced. Changes in the top peripheral T cell clonotypes picked up by TCRB sequencing did not appear to be linked to pseudoprogression.

The intended sense of this specimen's time point label: week 23, last vaccination. Each vaccine dose, consisting of 300 ug of a 20-mer mutant IDH1 peptide in Montanide, was administered subcutaneously with topical imiquimod. Newly diagnosed WHO grade 3 or 4 IDH1-mutant astrocytomas showing loss of nuclear ATRX were present in the donors. The samples were drawn from NOA16, a multicentre, single-arm, open-label phase I trial in Germany that tested a mutant IDH1 peptide vaccine in humans for the first time. Genomic DNA for TCRB sequencing was extracted from EDTA blood using the DNeasy Blood and Tissue Kit. Library creation used the immunoSEQ multiplex PCR assay. Rearranged TCR beta chain sequences were amplified using the hsTCRB Kit according to the manufacturer's protocol. An Illumina MiSeq was used to sequence the TCRB libraries. The original methods were these. Demultiplexing, trimming and gene mapping were performed with the kit vendor's proprietary platform. Not all clones reach the TCRdb copy of this immuneACCESS table, which keeps in-frame sequences only. Checked studies attribute under half of the gap to unresolved V genes and leave the rest unexplained. V, J and clone size derive from that table, while D and trimming were established from the DNA sequence. Counted in this sample were roughly 70,000 clones; nearly 85% of them appeared once. The ten largest clonotypes hold about 14% of the sample.

Looking up the germline V gene yields CDR1 LGHNA and CDR2 YSLEER. The CDR3 runs 15 amino acids, cysteine and phenylalanine included. The retained sequence is limited to the CDR3, 45 bases, with the frame set at the first base. Trimming removed 0 bases from V and 4 bases from J; the gene matches leave 5 bases unexplained. This clone has a handful of counts. Its antigen is still unknown. There are no base qualities to consult, and no much larger clone falls within one base. The sequence derives from a man between 18 and 35 years old with glioma. Here the chain combines TRBV4-3 and TRBJ1-2, with 7 bases aligning to TRBD1. The input for sequencing was PBMCs, taken from a glioma patient whose treatment included an IDH1 peptide vaccine. The CDR3 region reads CASSQEIQGSYGYTF. The nucleotide sequence is given as TGCGCCAGCAGCCAAGAAATACAGGGGAGCTATGGCTACACCTTC.